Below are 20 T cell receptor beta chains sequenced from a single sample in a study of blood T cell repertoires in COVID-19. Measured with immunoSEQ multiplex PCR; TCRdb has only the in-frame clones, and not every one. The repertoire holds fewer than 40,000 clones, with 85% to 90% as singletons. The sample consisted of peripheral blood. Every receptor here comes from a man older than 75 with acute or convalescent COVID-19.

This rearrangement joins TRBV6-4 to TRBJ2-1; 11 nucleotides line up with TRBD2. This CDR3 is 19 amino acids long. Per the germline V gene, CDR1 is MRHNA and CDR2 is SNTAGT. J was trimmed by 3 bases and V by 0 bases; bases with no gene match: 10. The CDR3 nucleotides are TGTGCCAGCAGTGACTCGTTGACTAGCGGGACTGGGAACTACAATGAGCAGTTCTTC. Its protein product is CASSDSLTSGTGNYNEQFF.

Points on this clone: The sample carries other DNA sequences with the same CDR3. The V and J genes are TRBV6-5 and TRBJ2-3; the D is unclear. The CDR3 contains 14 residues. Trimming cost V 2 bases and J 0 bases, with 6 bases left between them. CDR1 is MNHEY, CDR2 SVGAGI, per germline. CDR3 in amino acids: CASSYGGSTDTQYF. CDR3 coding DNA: TGTGCCAGCAGTTACGGCGGTAGCACAGATACGCAGTATTTT.

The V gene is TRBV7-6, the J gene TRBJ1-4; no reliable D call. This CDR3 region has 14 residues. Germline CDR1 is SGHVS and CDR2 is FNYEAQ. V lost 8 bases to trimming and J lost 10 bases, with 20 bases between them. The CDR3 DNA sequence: TGTGCCAGCGGGCCAGACTTAAGCGGAGGAAAACTGTTTTTT. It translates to CASGPDLSGGKLFF. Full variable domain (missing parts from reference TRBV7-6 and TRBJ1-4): GAGVSQSPRYKVTKRGQDVALRCDPISGHVSLYWYRQALGQGPEFLTYFNYEAQQDKSGLPNDRFSAERPEGSISTLTIQRTEQRDSAMYRCASGPDLSGGKLFFGSGTQLSVL.

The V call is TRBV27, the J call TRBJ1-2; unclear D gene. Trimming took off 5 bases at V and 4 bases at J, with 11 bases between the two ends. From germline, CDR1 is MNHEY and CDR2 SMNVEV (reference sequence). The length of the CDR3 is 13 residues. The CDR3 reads CASSLRHTYGYTF. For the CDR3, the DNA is TGTGCCAGCAGTCTTAGACATACCTATGGCTACACCTTC.

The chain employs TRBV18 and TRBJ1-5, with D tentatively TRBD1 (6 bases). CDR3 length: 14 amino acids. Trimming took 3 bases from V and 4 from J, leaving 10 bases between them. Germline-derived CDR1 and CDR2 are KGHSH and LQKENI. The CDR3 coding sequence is TGTGCCAGCTCACCGAACAGGGAGAATCAGCCCCAGCATTTT. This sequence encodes CASSPNRENQPQHF.

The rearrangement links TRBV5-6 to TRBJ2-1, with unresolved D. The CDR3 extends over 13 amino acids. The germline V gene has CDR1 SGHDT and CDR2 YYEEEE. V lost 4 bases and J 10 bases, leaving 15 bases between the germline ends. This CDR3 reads CASSPNADSEQFF. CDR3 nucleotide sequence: TGTGCCAGCAGCCCCAATGCGGATTCCGAGCAGTTCTTC.

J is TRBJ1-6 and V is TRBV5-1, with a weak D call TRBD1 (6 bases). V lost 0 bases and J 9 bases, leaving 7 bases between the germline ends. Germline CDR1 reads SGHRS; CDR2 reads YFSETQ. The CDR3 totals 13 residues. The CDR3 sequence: CASSLDRASPLHF. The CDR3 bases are TGCGCCAGCAGCTTGGACAGGGCTTCACCCCTCCACTTT.

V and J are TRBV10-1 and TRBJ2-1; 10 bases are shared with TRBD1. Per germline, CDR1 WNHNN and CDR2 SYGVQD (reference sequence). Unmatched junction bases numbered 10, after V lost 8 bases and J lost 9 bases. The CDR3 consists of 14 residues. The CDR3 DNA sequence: TGCGCCAGCGGCCGGGACAGGGGTTTCGGTGAGCAGTTCTTC. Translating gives CASGRDRGFGEQFF.

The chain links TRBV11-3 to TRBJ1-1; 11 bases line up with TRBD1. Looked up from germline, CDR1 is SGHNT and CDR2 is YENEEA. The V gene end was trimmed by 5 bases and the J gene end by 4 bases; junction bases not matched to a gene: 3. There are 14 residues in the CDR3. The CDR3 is CASSGGQGVTEAFF. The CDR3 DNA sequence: TGTGCCAGCAGCGGGGGACAGGGGGTCACTGAAGCTTTCTTT.

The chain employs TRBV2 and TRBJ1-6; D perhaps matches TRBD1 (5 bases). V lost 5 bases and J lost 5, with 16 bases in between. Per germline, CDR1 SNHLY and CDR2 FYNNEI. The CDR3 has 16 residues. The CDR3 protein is CASSRRRDGNNSPLHF. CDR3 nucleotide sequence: TGTGCCAGCAGTCGAAGGAGGGACGGTAATAATTCACCCCTCCACTTT.

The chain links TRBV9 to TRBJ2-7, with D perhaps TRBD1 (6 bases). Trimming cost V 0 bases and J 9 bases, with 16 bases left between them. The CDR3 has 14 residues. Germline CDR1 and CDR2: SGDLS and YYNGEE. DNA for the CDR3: TGTGCCAGCAGCGTAGGGACAGCCAAACAGAGGCAGTACTTC. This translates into CASSVGTAKQRQYF.

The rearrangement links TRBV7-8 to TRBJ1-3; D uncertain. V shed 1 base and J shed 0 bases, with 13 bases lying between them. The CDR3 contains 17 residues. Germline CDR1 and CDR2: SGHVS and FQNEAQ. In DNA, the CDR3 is TGTGCCAGCAGCTTAGGCAGAGTACCGGGCTCTGGAAACACCATATATTTT. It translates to CASSLGRVPGSGNTIYF.

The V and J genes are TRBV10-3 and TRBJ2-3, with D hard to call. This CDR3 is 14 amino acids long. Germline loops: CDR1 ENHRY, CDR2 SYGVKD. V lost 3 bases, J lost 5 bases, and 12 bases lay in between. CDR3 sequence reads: CAISDSRYGDTQYF. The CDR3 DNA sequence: TGTGCCATCAGTGATTCTCGGTACGGAGATACGCAGTATTTT.

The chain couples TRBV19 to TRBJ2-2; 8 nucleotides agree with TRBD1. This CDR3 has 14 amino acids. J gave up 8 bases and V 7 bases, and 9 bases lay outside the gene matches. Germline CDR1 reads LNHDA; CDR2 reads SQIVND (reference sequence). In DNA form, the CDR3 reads TGTGCCAGTACCCCCAGGGGGCGTTGGGGGGAGCTGTTTTTT. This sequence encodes CASTPRGRWGELFF.

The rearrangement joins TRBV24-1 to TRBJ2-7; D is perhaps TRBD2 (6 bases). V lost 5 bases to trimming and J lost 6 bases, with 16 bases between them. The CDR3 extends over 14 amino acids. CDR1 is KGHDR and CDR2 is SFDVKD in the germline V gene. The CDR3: CATSASWGLGEQYF. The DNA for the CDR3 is TGTGCCACCAGTGCCTCCTGGGGACTCGGCGAGCAGTACTTC.

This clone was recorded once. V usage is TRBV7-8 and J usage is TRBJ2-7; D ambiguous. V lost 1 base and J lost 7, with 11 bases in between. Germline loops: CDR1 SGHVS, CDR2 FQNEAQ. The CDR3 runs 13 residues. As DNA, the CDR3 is TGTGCCAGCAGCTTAGAGGCGGAATTAGAGCAGTACTTC. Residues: CASSLEAELEQYF.

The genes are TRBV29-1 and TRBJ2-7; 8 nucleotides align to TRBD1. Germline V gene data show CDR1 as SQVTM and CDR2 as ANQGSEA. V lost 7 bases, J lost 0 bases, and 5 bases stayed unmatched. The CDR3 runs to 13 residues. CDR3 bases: TGCAGCGCTGAGACAGGGGCCTCCTACGAGCAGTACTTC. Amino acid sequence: CSAETGASYEQYF.

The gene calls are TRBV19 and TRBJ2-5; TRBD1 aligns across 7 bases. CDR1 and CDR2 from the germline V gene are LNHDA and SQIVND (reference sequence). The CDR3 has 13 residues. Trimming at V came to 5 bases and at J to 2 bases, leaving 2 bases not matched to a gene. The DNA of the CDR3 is TGTGCCAGTAGTCCGACAGGGCAAGAGACCCAGTACTTC. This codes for CASSPTGQETQYF.

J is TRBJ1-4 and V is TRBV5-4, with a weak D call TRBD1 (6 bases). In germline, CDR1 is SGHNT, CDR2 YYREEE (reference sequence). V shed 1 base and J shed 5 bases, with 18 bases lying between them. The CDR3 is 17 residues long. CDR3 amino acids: CASSLRSGAGVNEKLFF. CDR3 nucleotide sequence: TGTGCCAGCAGCTTGAGGTCAGGGGCCGGTGTGAATGAAAAACTGTTTTTT.

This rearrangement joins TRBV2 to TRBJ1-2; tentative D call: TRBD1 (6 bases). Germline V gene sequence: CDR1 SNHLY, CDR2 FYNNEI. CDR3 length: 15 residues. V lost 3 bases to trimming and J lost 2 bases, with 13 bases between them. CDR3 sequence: CASSERGGRNYGYTF. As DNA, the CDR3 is TGTGCCAGCAGTGAGCGAGGGGGAAGAAACTATGGCTACACCTTC.